Listed below are T cell receptor beta chains from one sample, sequenced in a study of Ad26.COV2.S vaccination and SARS-CoV-2 variants. Using immunoSEQ multiplex PCR, the repertoire was profiled, and TCRdb retains in-frame clones only, with some absent. The repertoire holds under 150,000 clones, with 86% as singletons. Specimen: peripheral blood, collected after recovery from COVID-19. These receptors originate from a human donor who had recovered from COVID-19. Both conserved end residues are part of each CDR3. The D gene is left open where the match is weak. Clone sizes are given selectively: once, few, many, or a class where the clone is expanded.

CDR3 protein | CDR3 DNA | D gene | J gene | clone size | V gene
CASSPTGGRYEQYF | TGTGCCAGCAGCCCGACAGGGGGCCGCTACGAGCAGTACTTC | TRBD1 | TRBJ2-7 | NA | TRBV9
CASSLRGGGGGYTF | TGTGCCAGCAGCTTAAGAGGGGGTGGAGGAGGCTACACCTTC | NA | TRBJ1-2 | NA | TRBV7-8
CASSHSSGGGPYSYNEQFF | TGTGCCAGCAGCCACTCTTCGGGGGGGGGCCCCTACTCCTACAATGAGCAGTTCTTC | TRBD2 | TRBJ2-1 | NA | TRBV7-2
CASSPTTGGNTIYF | TGTGCCAGCTCACCAACGACAGGGGGAAACACCATATATTTT | TRBD1 | TRBJ1-3 | NA | TRBV18
CASSQDLPSRGNTIYF | TGTGCCAGCAGCCAAGATCTTCCATCTCGGGGAAACACCATATATTTT | NA | TRBJ1-3 | NA | TRBV3-1/TRBV3-2
CASSQETQYF | TGTGCCAGCAGCCAAGAGACCCAGTACTTC | NA | TRBJ2-5 | NA | TRBV3-1/TRBV3-2
CASSWGYTEAFF | TGTGCCAGCAGTTGGGGGTACACTGAAGCTTTCTTT | NA | TRBJ1-1 | few | TRBV6-2/TRBV6-3
CATSDPGQGLDEQYF | TGTGCCACCAGTGACCCCGGACAGGGTTTGGACGAGCAGTACTTC | TRBD1 | TRBJ2-7 | NA | TRBV24-1
CASSVGGFNSYEQYF | TGTGCCAGCTCCGTAGGGGGCTTCAACTCCTACGAGCAGTACTTC | TRBD1 | TRBJ2-7 | NA | TRBV6-5
CASSYRPGDEQYF | TGTGCCAGCAGTTACAGGCCTGGGGACGAGCAGTACTTC | NA | TRBJ2-7 | NA | TRBV6-5
CASSETLAGSTGELFF | TGCGCCAGCAGTGAGACACTAGCGGGGTCCACCGGGGAGCTGTTTTTT | TRBD2 | TRBJ2-2 | NA | TRBV10-1
CASSFGDRDFQPQHF | TGTGCCAGCAGCTTTGGGGACAGGGATTTTCAGCCCCAGCATTTT | TRBD1 | TRBJ1-5 | NA | TRBV28
CASSPMGSYEQYF | TGTGCCAGCTCACCAATGGGTTCCTACGAGCAGTACTTC | NA | TRBJ2-7 | few | TRBV18
CASSPWGPLNTEAFF | TGCGCCAGCAGCCCCTGGGGACCCCTAAACACTGAAGCTTTCTTT | NA | TRBJ1-1 | NA | TRBV4-1
CAWAETATNEKLFF | TGTGCCTGGGCGGAGACAGCAACTAATGAAAAACTGTTTTTT | NA | TRBJ1-4 | NA | TRBV30
CASSLGGGTDSPLHF | TGTGCCAGCTCGCTCGGCGGGGGGACTGATTCACCCCTCCACTTT | NA | TRBJ1-6 | NA | TRBV18
CASSLEVTDTQYF | TGTGCCAGCAGCTTAGAAGTCACAGATACGCAGTATTTT | NA | TRBJ2-3 | NA | TRBV13
CASSFPTGLGSYEQYF | TGTGCCAGCAGTTTTCCGACAGGGCTGGGCTCCTACGAGCAGTACTTC | TRBD1 | TRBJ2-7 | NA | TRBV28
CASSLSGGAFF | TGTGCCAGCAGCTTAAGCGGTGGAGCTTTCTTT | NA | TRBJ1-1 | NA | TRBV11-2
CASSQQQPEKLFF | TGTGCCAGCAGCCAGCAGCAACCTGAAAAACTGTTTTTT | NA | TRBJ1-4 | once | TRBV3-1/TRBV3-2
CASSFGGIAPTEAFF | TGTGCCAGCAGCTTTGGTGGTATTGCTCCCACTGAAGCTTTCTTT | NA | TRBJ1-1 | NA | TRBV7-9
CASSLVQYNEQFF | TGTGCCAGCAGCTTAGTTCAGTACAATGAGCAGTTCTTC | NA | TRBJ2-1 | NA | TRBV11-2
CASSQGPRTNTEAFF | TGTGCCAGCAGCCAAGGGCCCCGGACGAACACTGAAGCTTTCTTT | NA | TRBJ1-1 | NA | TRBV14
CASSEVAGVYNEQFF | TGTGCCAGCAGTGAAGTAGCGGGGGTATACAATGAGCAGTTCTTC | TRBD2 | TRBJ2-1 | NA | TRBV2
CASSQEGSSNEKLFF | TGCGCCAGCAGCCAAGAAGGGAGCTCTAATGAAAAACTGTTTTTT | NA | TRBJ1-4 | NA | TRBV4-3
CASSPLQPETQYF | TGTGCCAGCAGCCCCTTGCAGCCTGAGACCCAGTACTTC | NA | TRBJ2-5 | NA | TRBV7-8
CATGTLGSYEQYF | TGTGCCACCGGGACCCTCGGGTCCTACGAGCAGTACTTC | NA | TRBJ2-7 | NA | TRBV19
CASSFPGTYYEQYF | TGTGCCAGCAGTTTCCCCGGGACCTACTACGAGCAGTACTTC | NA | TRBJ2-7 | NA | TRBV28
CASSGGSGNSPLHF | TGTGCCAGCAGCGGGGGAAGCGGAAATTCACCCCTCCACTTT | NA | TRBJ1-6 | NA | TRBV7-9
CASSPSGGRPYEQYF | TGTGCCAGCAGTCCCAGCGGGGGCCGTCCCTACGAGCAGTACTTC | TRBD2 | TRBJ2-7 | NA | TRBV27
CASSPSARENTEAFF | TGTGCCAGCAGCCCCTCGGCCCGCGAGAACACTGAAGCTTTCTTT | NA | TRBJ1-1 | NA | TRBV5-4
CASSLRTVVETQYF | TGTGCCAGCAGTCTCAGGACAGTAGTAGAGACCCAGTACTTC | NA | TRBJ2-5 | NA | TRBV2
CASSETPGNTIYF | TGCGCCAGCAGCGAAACTCCTGGAAACACCATATATTTT | NA | TRBJ1-3 | medium-sized | TRBV10-1
CASRKGRGGRGNTEAFF | TGTGCCAGCAGAAAGGGGCGGGGAGGAAGGGGAAACACTGAAGCTTTCTTT | NA | TRBJ1-1 | NA | TRBV11-2
CASSYAGQPQHF | TGTGCCAGCAGTTACGCGGGCCAGCCCCAGCATTTT | NA | TRBJ1-5 | NA | TRBV6-6
CATSSRYPREGNTIYF | TGTGCCACCAGCAGCCGATATCCCCGGGAGGGAAACACCATATATTTT | NA | TRBJ1-3 | NA | TRBV15
CASSQVGAGISTSGGLKGRETQYF | TGTGCCAGCAGCCAAGTGGGGGCGGGGATTTCGACTAGCGGGGGCCTCAAGGGACGAGAGACCCAGTACTTC | TRBD2 | TRBJ2-5 | NA | TRBV3-1/TRBV3-2
CASSVGGSQPQHF | TGTGCCAGCAGTGTTGGGGGGAGCCAGCCCCAGCATTTT | NA | TRBJ1-5 | NA | TRBV5-4
CASSEALYEQYF | TGTGCCAGCAGTGAAGCCCTCTACGAGCAGTACTTC | NA | TRBJ2-7 | few | TRBV2
CASSLDRGNQPQHF | TGTGCCAGCAGCCTGGACAGGGGCAATCAGCCCCAGCATTTT | TRBD1 | TRBJ1-5 | NA | TRBV7-2
CASSLLGPNYGYTF | TGTGCCAGCAGCTTGTTGGGGCCCAACTATGGCTACACCTTC | NA | TRBJ1-2 | NA | TRBV5-5
CASSLPKGRGDEKLFF | TGTGCCAGCAGTTTACCCAAGGGGCGGGGAGATGAAAAACTGTTTTTT | NA | TRBJ1-4 | NA | TRBV28
CASSLEAGNYGYTF | TGTGCCAGCAGCTTAGAGGCGGGTAACTATGGCTACACCTTC | NA | TRBJ1-2 | NA | TRBV7-2
CASSFPPDRMTGELFF | TGTGCCAGCAGTTTCCCCCCCGACAGGATGACCGGGGAGCTGTTTTTT | NA | TRBJ2-2 | NA | TRBV28
CASSLTGLSYEQYF | TGCGCCAGCAGCCTTACAGGGTTATCCTACGAGCAGTACTTC | NA | TRBJ2-7 | NA | TRBV5-1
CASLSGPKNIQYF | TGTGCCAGTCTGTCAGGGCCCAAAAACATTCAGTACTTC | NA | TRBJ2-4 | NA | TRBV19
CASSELIGNEQFF | TGTGCCAGCAGTGAATTGATTGGGAATGAGCAGTTCTTC | NA | TRBJ2-1 | NA | TRBV2
CASSQEGTGGKFF | TGTGCCAGCAGCCAAGAGGGGACAGGAGGGAAGTTCTTC | TRBD1 | TRBJ2-1 | NA | TRBV14